This note documents a single TCR beta chain sequence. Its cognate antigen is unknown. The CDR3 runs to 15 residues. Germline CDR1 and CDR2: MNHEY and SMNVEV (reference sequence). V was pared by 6 bases and J by 4 bases, with 9 bases of the junction left unmatched. Original data processing: Filtering was not the same, since immunoSEQ gave junction-only sequences without quality scores. Clones were sequenced by immunoSEQ multiplex PCR, and TCRdb holds only the in-frame ones, with some missing. That table is the source of V, J and clone size, and D and trimming were worked out from the DNA. This table has around 700,000 clones, around 72% appearing once. These data come from a study of shared clonotypes between healthy human individuals. Whole-study findings and limits: Relative to memory subsets, naive subsets generally showed larger estimated richness.

The chain couples TRBV27 to TRBJ2-7; 10 bases match TRBD2. Material for sequencing was memory CD4+ T cells sorted from blood. Noted subset: CD45RA-negative fraction. The clonotype originates from a woman in her 30s in good health. The CDR3 protein is CASRGVAGGNYEQYF. CDR3 nucleotide sequence: TGTGCCAGCAGGGGCGTAGCGGGAGGTAATTACGAGCAGTACTTC.